A single sample gave rise to the 9 T cell receptor beta chains below, sequenced in a study of blood T cell repertoires in COVID-19 (dated by TCRdb to 2020 to 2021). Library generation was performed with the immunoSEQ multiplex PCR assay. This is the immuneACCESS table as TCRdb keeps it, with only in-frame sequences that have V and J called. A part of the clones is gone; compared with another copy, unresolved V genes explain less than half, and the rest is unexplained. The sample table holds fewer than 50,000 clones, of which 75% to 90% were seen once. 10% to 15% of the sample comes from the top ten. The material sequenced was peripheral blood. The receptors shown here come from a human donor in a cohort sampled during active COVID-19.

This clone was counted between two and nine times. The chain links TRBV9 to TRBJ1-2; 9 bases are shared with TRBD1. In germline, CDR1 is SGDLS, CDR2 YYNGEE. The V segment lost 4 bases and the J segment 5 bases; nucleotides outside the gene matches: 6. The CDR3 runs to 14 residues. DNA for the CDR3: TGTGCCAGCAGCTCTCGACAGGGGGTTTATGGCTACACCTTC. Translated, it gives CASSSRQGVYGYTF.

CDR3 sequence (DNA): TGTGCCAGCAGCACACTACTCTCGATGACTAGCGTAAACAATGAGCAGTTCTTC. This encodes CASSTLLSMTSVNNEQFF. This chain uses TRBV5-6 with TRBJ2-1; TRBD2 agrees at 8 bases. V was pared by 4 bases and J by 5 bases, with 17 bases of the junction left unmatched. There are 18 residues in the CDR3. CDR1 and CDR2 (germline): SGHDT, YYEEEE.

The rearrangement joins TRBV28 to TRBJ2-5, with 12 bases fitting TRBD2. Germline CDR1 is MDHEN and CDR2 is SYDVKM. Unmatched junction bases numbered 4, after V lost 4 bases and J lost 1 base. The CDR3 length is 16 residues. This chain's CDR3 is CASSSLGLAGQETQYF. The CDR3 region has the DNA TGTGCCAGCAGTTCCCTGGGACTAGCGGGCCAAGAGACCCAGTACTTC.

The chain has TRBV3-1 (or the pseudogene TRBV3-2) and TRBJ1-2, with D possibly matching TRBD1 (6 bases). The CDR3 is 16 residues long. Trimming cost V 0 bases and J 4 bases, with 15 bases left between them. Germline values: CDR1 LGHDT, CDR2 YNNKEL (reference sequence). CDR3 amino acids: CASSQDLGGAAYGYTF. DNA for the CDR3: TGTGCCAGCAGCCAAGATTTGGGGGGGGCGGCCTATGGCTACACCTTC.

The J gene is TRBJ2-1, the V gene TRBV7-2; TRBD1 might be the D (5 bases). Germline V gives CDR1 SGHTA, CDR2 FQGNSA. V lost 1 base and J lost 0, with 7 bases in between. The length of the CDR3 is 15 residues. This CDR3 reads CASSLDRGSYNEQFF. The CDR3 DNA follows: TGTGCCAGCAGCTTAGATAGGGGCTCCTACAATGAGCAGTTCTTC.

The V and J genes are TRBV19 and TRBJ1-1; 11 positions match TRBD1. V lost 5 bases, J lost 5 bases, and 19 bases stayed unmatched. The CDR3 is made up of 19 amino acids. Germline CDR1 LNHDA, CDR2 SQIVND (reference sequence). The CDR3 DNA reads as TGTGCCAGTAGTCACATCCCGGGACAGGGGGGTTTCATGAGGACTGAAGCTTTCTTT. Encoded protein: CASSHIPGQGGFMRTEAFF.

This chain joins TRBV7-2 and TRBJ1-4; no definite D call. CDR1 SGHTA and CDR2 FQGNSA come from the germline V gene. The V end was cut by 2 bases, the J end by 7 bases, with 17 bases between. The length of the CDR3 is 16 residues. The CDR3 here is CASSLQFRKLSEKLFF. The DNA of the CDR3 is TGTGCCAGCAGCTTACAATTCCGAAAATTGAGTGAAAAACTGTTTTTT.

This clone was detected a few times. Compared with germline, one end of the junction differs, possibly owing to a read error. The chain employs TRBV6-2 or TRBV6-3 and TRBJ1-1; no definite D call. Germline lookup yields CDR1 MNHEY and CDR2 SVGEGT. This CDR3 is 15 amino acids long. CDR3 DNA sequence: TGTGCCAGCAGTTGGGCCCGACCGGGGAACTCTGAAGCTTTCTTT. It specifies CASSWARPGNSEAFF.

This rearrangement joins TRBV9 to TRBJ2-3, with D maybe TRBD1 (5 bases). The CDR3 spans 14 residues. Looked up from germline, CDR1 is SGDLS and CDR2 is YYNGEE. The V end lost 5 bases, the J end lost 0 bases, and 10 bases lay between the germline ends. This chain's CDR3 is CASRSGASTDTQYF. The CDR3 bases are TGTGCCAGCAGATCTGGGGCTAGCACAGATACGCAGTATTTT.